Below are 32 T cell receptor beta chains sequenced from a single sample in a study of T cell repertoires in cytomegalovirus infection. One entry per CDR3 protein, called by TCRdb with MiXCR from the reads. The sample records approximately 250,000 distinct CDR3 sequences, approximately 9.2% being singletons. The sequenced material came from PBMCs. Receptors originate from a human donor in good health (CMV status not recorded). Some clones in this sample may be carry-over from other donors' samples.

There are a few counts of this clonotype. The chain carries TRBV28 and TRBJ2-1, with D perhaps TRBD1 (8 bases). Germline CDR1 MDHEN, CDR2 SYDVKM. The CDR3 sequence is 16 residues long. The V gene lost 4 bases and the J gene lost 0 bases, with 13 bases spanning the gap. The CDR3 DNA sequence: TGTGCCAGCAGTTCTACAGGGGGGGTCTCCTACAATGAGCAGTTCTTC. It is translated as CASSSTGGVSYNEQFF.

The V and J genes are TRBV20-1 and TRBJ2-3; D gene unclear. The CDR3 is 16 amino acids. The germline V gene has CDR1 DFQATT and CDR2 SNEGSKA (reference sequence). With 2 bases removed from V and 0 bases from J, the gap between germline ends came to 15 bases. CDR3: CSARRASTFSTDTQYF. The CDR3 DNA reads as TGCAGTGCTAGAAGGGCCTCTACTTTCAGCACAGATACGCAGTATTTT.

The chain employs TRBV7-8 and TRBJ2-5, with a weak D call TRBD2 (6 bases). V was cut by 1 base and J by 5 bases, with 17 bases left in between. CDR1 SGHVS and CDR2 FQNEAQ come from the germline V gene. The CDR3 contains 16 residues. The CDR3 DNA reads TGTGCCAGCAGCTTAGTCGGCGGGACGAGGACGGAGACCCAGTACTTC. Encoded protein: CASSLVGGTRTETQYF.

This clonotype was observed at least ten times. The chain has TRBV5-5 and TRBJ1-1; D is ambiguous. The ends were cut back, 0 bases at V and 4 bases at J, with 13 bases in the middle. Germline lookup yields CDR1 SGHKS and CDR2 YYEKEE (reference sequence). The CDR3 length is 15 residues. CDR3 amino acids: CASSLARWDTTEAFF. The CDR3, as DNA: TGTGCCAGCAGCTTGGCCCGGTGGGATACCACTGAAGCTTTCTTT.

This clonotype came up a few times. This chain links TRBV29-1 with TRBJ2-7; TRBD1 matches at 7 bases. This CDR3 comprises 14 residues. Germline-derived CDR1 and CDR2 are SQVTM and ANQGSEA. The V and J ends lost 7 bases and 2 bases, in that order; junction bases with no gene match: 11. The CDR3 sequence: CSADGTDGTYEQYF. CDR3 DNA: TGCAGCGCTGACGGGACAGACGGAACCTACGAGCAGTACTTC.

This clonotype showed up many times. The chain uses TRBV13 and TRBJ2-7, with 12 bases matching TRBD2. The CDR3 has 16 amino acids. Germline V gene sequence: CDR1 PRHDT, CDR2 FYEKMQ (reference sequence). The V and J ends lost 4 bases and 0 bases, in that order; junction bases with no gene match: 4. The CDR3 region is CASSSRTSGNSYEQYF. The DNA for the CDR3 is TGTGCCAGCAGCTCCCGGACTAGCGGGAACTCCTACGAGCAGTACTTC. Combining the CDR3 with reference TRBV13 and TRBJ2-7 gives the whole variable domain AAGVIQSPRHLIKEKRETATLKCYPIPRHDTVYWYQQGPGQDPQFLISFYEKMQSDKGSIPDRFSAQQFSDYHSELNMSSLELGDSALYFCASSSRTSGNSYEQYFGPGTRLTVT.

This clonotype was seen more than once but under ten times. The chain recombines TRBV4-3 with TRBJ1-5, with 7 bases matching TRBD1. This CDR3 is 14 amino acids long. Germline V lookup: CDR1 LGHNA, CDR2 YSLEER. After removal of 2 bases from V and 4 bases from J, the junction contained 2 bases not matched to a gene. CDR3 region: CASSQSRGNQPQHF. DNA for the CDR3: TGCGCCAGCAGCCAATCCAGGGGGAATCAGCCCCAGCATTTT.

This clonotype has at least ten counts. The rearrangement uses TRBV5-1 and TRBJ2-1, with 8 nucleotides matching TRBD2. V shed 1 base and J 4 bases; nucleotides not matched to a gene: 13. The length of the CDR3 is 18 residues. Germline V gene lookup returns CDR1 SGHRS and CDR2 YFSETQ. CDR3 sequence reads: CASSLPLLAAGGYNEQFF. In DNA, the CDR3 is TGCGCCAGCAGCTTGCCCTTACTAGCCGCGGGGGGATACAATGAGCAGTTCTTC.

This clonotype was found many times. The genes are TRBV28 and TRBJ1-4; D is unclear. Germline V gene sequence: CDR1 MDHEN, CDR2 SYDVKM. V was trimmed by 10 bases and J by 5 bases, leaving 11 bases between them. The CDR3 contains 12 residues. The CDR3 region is CATTIPNEKLFF. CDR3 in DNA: TGTGCCACGACAATTCCGAATGAAAAACTGTTTTTT.

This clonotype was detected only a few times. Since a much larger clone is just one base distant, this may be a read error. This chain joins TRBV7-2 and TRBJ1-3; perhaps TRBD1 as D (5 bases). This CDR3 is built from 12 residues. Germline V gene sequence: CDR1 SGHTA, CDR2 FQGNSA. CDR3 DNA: TGTGTCAGCAGCTTCGGGACCAACACCATATATTTT. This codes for CVSSFGTNTIYF.

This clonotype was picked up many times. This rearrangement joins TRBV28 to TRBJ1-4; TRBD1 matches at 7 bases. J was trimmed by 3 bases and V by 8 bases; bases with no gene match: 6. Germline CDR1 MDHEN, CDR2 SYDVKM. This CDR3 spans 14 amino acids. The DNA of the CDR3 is TGTGCCAGCCGCGGACAGGTTCCTAATGAAAAACTGTTTTTT. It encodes CASRGQVPNEKLFF.

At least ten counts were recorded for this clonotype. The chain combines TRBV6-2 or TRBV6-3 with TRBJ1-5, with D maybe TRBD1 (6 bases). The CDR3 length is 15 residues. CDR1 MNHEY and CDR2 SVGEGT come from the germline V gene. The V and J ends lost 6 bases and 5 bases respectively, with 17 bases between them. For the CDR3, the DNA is TGTGCCAGCAGCCTGACAGGTGAGCGGTATCAGCCCCAGCATTTT. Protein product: CASSLTGERYQPQHF.

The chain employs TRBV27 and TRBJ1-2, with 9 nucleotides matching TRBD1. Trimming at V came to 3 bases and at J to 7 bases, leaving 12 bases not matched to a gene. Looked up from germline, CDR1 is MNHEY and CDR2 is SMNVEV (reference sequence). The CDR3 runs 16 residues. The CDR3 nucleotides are TGTGCCAGCAGTTTCCGTCCCGGGACAGGGTCAGTTGGCTACACCTTC. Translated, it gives CASSFRPGTGSVGYTF.

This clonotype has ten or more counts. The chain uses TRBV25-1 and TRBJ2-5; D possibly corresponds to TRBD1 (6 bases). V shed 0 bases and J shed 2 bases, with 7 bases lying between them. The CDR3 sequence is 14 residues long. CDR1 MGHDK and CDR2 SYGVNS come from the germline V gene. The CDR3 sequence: CASSEYRGQETQYF. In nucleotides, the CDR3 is TGTGCCAGCAGTGAATACAGGGGTCAAGAGACCCAGTACTTC.

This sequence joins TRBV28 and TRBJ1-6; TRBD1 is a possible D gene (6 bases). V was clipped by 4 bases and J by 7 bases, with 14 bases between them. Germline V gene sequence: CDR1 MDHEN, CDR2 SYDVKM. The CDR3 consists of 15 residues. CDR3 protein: CASSSGTRGNSPLHF. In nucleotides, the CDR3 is TGTGCCAGCAGTTCAGGAACTAGGGGGAATTCACCCCTCCACTTT.

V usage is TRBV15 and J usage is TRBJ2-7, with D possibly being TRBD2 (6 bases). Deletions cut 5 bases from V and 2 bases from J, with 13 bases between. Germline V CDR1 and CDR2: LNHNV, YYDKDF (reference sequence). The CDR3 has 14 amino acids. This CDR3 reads CATSPRDFAYEQYF. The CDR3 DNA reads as TGTGCCACCAGCCCTCGGGACTTCGCCTACGAGCAGTACTTC. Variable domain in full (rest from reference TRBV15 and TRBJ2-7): DAMVIQNPRYQVTQFGKPVTLSCSQTLNHNVMYWYQQKSSQAPKLLFHYYDKDFNNEADTPDNFQSRRPNTSFCFLDIRSPGLGDTAMYLCATSPRDFAYEQYFGPGTRLTVT.

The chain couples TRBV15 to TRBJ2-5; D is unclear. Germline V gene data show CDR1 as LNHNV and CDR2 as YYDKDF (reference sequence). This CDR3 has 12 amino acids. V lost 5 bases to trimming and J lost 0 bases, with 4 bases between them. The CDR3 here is CATSGYQETQYF. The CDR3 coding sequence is TGTGCCACCAGCGGTTACCAAGAGACCCAGTACTTC.

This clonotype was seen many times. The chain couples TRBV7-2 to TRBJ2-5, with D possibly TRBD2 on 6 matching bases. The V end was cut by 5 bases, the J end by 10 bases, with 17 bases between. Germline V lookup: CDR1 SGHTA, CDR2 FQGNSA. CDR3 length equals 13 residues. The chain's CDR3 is CASSPRLGGVQYF. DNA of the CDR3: TGTGCCAGCAGCCCCCGTCTGGGAGGAGTCCAGTACTTC.

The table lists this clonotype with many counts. The CDR3 DNA sequence: TGTGCCAGCAGTTTGACAGGGGGGAACTATGGCTACACCTTC. Translation: CASSLTGGNYGYTF. This rearrangement joins TRBV28 to TRBJ1-2, with 9 bases lining up with TRBD1. The V segment lost 3 bases and the J segment 2 bases; nucleotides outside the gene matches: 1. CDR3 length: 14 residues. The germline gives CDR1 MDHEN, CDR2 SYDVKM.

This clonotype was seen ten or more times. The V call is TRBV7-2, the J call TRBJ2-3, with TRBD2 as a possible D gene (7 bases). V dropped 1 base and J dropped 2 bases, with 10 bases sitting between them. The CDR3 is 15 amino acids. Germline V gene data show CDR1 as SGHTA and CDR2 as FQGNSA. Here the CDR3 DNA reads TGTGCCAGCAGCTTAGGGGGGGGCCCCACAGATACGCAGTATTTT. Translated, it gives CASSLGGGPTDTQYF.

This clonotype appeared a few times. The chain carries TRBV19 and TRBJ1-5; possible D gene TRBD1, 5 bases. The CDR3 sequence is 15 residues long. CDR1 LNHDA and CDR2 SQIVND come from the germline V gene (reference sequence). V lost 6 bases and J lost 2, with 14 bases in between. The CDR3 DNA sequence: TGTGCCAGTAGCGACCAGGGTGTGGGCAATCAGCCCCAGCATTTT. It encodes CASSDQGVGNQPQHF.

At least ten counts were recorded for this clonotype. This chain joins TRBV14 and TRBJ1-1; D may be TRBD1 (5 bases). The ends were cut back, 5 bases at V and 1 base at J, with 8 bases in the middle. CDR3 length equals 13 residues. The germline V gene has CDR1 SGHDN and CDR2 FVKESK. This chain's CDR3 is CASSVGGNTEAFF. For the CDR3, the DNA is TGTGCCAGCAGCGTCGGGGGGAACACTGAAGCTTTCTTT.

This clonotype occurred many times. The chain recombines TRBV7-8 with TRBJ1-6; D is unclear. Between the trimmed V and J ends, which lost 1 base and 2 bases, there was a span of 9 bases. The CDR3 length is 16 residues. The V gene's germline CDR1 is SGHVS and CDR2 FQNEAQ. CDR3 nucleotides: TGTGCCAGCAGCTTAGAGGGTTTCACCTATAATTCACCCCTCCACTTT. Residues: CASSLEGFTYNSPLHF.

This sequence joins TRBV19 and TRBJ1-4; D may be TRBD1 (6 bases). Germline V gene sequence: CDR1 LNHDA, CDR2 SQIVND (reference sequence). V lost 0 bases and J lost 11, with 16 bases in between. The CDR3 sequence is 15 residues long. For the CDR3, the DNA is TGTGCCAGTAGTATAGATCTCCCAGGGGCGCAGAAACTGTTTTTT. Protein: CASSIDLPGAQKLFF.

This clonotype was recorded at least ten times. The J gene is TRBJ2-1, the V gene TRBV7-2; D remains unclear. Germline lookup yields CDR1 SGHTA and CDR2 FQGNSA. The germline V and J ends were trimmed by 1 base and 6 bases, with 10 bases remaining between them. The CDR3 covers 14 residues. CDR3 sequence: CASSLGRWGNEQFF. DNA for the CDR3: TGTGCCAGCAGCTTAGGTCGTTGGGGCAATGAGCAGTTCTTC.

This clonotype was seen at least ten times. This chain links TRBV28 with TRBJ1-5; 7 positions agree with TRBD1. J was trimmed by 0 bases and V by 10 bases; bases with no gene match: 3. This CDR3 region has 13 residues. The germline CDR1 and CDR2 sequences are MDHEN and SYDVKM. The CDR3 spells CATQGVSNQPQHF. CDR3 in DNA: TGTGCCACCCAGGGGGTTAGCAATCAGCCCCAGCATTTT. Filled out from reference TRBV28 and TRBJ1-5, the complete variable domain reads DVKVTQSSRYLVKRTGEKVFLECVQDMDHENMFWYRQDPGLGLRLIYFSYDVKMKEKGDIPEGYSVSREKKERFSLILESASTNQTSMYLCATQGVSNQPQHFGDGTRLSIL.

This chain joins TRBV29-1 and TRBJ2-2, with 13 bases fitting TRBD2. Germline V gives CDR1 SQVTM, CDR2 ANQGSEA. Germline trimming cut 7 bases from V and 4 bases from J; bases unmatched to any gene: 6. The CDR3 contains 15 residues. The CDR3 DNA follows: TGCAGCGCCCTAACTAGCGGGGGGGCCACCGGGGAGCTGTTTTTT. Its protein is CSALTSGGATGELFF.

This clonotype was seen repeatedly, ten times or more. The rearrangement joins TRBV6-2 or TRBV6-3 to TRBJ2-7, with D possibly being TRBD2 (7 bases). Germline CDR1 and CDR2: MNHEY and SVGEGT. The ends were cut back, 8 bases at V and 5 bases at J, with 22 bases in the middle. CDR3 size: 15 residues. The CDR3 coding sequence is TGTGCCAGCGGGCTCCGGGGGCTAGCGGCAGACGAGCAGTACTTC. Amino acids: CASGLRGLAADEQYF.

Here the CDR3 DNA reads TGTGCCAGCAGCTCGAAAGCACAGATACGAGAGACCCAGTACTTC. This gives the protein CASSSKAQIRETQYF. The V call is TRBV5-6, the J call TRBJ2-5, with unresolved D. This CDR3 spans 15 amino acids. The ends were cut back, 3 bases at V and 4 bases at J, with 16 bases in the middle. Per germline, CDR1 SGHDT and CDR2 YYEEEE.

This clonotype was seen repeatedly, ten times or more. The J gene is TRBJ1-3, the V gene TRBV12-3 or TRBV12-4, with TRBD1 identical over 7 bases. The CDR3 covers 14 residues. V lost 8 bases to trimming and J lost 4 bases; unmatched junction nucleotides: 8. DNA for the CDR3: TGTGCCAGCGGTGAGACAGGGTTCGGAAACACCATATATTTT. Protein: CASGETGFGNTIYF.

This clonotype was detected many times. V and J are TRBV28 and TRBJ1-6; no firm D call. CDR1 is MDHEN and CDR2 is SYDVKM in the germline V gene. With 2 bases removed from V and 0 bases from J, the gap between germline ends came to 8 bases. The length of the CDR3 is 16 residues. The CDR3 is CASSLGAVSYNSPLHF. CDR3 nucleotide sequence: TGTGCCAGCAGTTTAGGAGCAGTCTCCTATAATTCACCCCTCCACTTT.

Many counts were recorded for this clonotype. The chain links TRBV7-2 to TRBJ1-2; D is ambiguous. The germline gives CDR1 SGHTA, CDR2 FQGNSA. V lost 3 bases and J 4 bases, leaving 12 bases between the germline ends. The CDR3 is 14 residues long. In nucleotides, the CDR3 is TGTGCCAGCAGCTTTGACGGTTCTCTCTATGGCTACACCTTC. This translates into CASSFDGSLYGYTF.